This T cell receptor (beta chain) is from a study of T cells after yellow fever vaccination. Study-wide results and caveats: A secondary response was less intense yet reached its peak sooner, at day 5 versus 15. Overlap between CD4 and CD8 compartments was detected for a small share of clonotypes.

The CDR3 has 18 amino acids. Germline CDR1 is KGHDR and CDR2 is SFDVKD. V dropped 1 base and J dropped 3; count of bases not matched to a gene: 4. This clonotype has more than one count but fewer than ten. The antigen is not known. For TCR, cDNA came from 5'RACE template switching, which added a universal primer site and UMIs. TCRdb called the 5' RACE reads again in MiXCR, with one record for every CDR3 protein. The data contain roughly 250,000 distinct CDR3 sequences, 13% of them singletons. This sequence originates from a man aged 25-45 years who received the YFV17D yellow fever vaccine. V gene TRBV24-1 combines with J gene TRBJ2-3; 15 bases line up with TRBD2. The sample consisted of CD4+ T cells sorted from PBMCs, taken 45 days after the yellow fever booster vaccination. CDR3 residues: CATSDLTGTSGRTDTQYF. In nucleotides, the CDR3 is TGTGCCACCAGTGATTTAACCGGGACTAGCGGGAGGACAGATACGCAGTATTTT.